A single T cell receptor beta chain is shown here with its context. These data originate in a study of blood T cell repertoires in COVID-19. Looking at the study overall: T cells, B-cell-depleted T cells, or PBMCs provided the cDNA or gDNA that served as material.

Assay: immunoSEQ multiplex PCR; the TCRdb copy retains only in-frame clones and omits some. In the table there are under 450,000 clones, about 88% of which are singletons. The CDR3 runs to 13 residues. After removal of 5 bases from V and 5 bases from J, the junction contained 3 bases not matched to a gene. Germline loops: CDR1 SGHTA, CDR2 FQGTGA. The rearrangement joins TRBV7-3 to TRBJ2-5, with 9 bases lining up with TRBD1. This clonotype was obtained from an older woman with COVID-19, enrolled during active disease. The sequenced sample consisted of peripheral blood. This chain's CDR3 is CASSLGTGETQYF. In DNA, the CDR3 is TGTGCCAGCAGCCTTGGGACAGGGGAGACCCAGTACTTC.